This T cell receptor beta chain was identified in a study of blood T cell repertoires in COVID-19. Study as a whole: Recovered status in Cohort 3 required two negative PCRs, clearance, or symptom resolution. The United States, Italy and Spain supplied acute and convalescent COVID-19 samples. In each case, the material was cDNA or gDNA derived from T cells, B-cell-depleted T cells, or PBMCs.

J gave up 6 bases and V 7 bases, and 6 bases lay outside the gene matches. The CDR3 is made up of 14 amino acids. Germline CDR1 reads SNHLY; CDR2 reads FYNNEI. Produced via immunoSEQ multiplex PCR; TCRdb's table is partial and in-frame only. The data show more than 200,000 clones, about nine tenths seen once. Sequenced material: PBMCs or T cells enriched from blood (not recorded which). This clonotype originated in a man under 40 in a cohort exposed to, infected with or recovered from COVID-19 (not recorded which). The chain uses TRBV2 and TRBJ2-5; 12 nucleotides match TRBD2. Written as DNA, the CDR3 is TGTGCCAGCATGCTAGCGGGAGGGGTGAAGACCCAGTACTTC. It codes for CASMLAGGVKTQYF.